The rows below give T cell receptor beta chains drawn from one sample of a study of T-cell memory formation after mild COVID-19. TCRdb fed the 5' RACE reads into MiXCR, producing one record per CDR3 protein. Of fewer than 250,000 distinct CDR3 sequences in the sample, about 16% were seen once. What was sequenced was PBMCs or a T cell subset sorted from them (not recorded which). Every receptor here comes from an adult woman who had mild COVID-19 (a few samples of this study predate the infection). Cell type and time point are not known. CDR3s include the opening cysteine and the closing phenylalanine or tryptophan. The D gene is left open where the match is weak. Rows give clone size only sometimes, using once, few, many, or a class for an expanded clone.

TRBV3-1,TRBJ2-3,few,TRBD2,TGTGCCAGCAGCTTTAGCGGGAGGCTAACTCCAGGGGATACGCAGTATTTT,CASSFSGRLTPGDTQYF
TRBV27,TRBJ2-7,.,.,TGTGCCAGCAGTTTATATGGGGCGCGAAGCTCCTACGAGCAGTACTTC,CASSLYGARSSYEQYF
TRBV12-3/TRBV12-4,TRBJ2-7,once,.,TGTGCCAGCTCCCGGTCCGGAACGGGGTACGAGCAGTACTTC,CASSRSGTGYEQYF
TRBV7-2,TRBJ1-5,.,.,TGTGCCAGCAGCTTAAACTTGGGGAATCAGCCCCAGCATTTT,CASSLNLGNQPQHF
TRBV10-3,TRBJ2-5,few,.,TGTGCCATCAGTAAGACTAGTTCGACGGGAGAGACCCAGTACTTC,CAISKTSSTGETQYF
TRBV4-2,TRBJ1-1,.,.,TGTGCCAGCAGCCAAGTTGGAGGTGGGCAAAAAGCTTTCTTT,CASSQVGGGQKAFF
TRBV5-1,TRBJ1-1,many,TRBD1,TGCGCCAGCACAGGAGGGGGCCCGGTTACTGAAGCTTTCTTT,CASTGGGPVTEAFF
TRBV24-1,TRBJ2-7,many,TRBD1,TGTGCCACCAGTGACTCGGGACAGGGGGCCTACGAGCAGTACTTC,CATSDSGQGAYEQYF
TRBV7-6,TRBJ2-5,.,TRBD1,TGTGCCAGCAGCCGCAGGGGACAGTACCAAGAGACCCAGTACTTC,CASSRRGQYQETQYF
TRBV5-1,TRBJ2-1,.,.,TGCGCCAGCAGCTTGAGAGGGATTGACAATGAGCAGTTCTTC,CASSLRGIDNEQFF
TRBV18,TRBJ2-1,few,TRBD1,TGTGCCAGCTCACCACAGGGGGCTCGGCGGAATGAGCAGTTCTTC,CASSPQGARRNEQFF
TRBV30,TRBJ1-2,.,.,TGTGCCTGGACCATTCCCCAGGGTAGGAACTATGGCTACACCTTC,CAWTIPQGRNYGYTF
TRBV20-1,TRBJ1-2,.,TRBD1,TGCAGTGCTCCTGACAGGGGACCTAACTATGGCTACACCTTC,CSAPDRGPNYGYTF
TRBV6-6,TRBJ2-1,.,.,TGTGCCAGCAGTAATTCCAAGAGCTCCTACAATGAGCAGTTCTTC,CASSNSKSSYNEQFF
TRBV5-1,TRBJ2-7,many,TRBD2,TGCGCCAGCAGCATACAGCGGGAGGGTTTCGACGAGCAGTACTTC,CASSIQREGFDEQYF
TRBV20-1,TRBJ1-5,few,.,TGCAGTGCTATAATTAGTAGTAGCAATCAGCCCCAGCATTTT,CSAIISSSNQPQHF
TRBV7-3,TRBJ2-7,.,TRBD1,TGTGCCAGCAGGACAGGGGACAGAACTGGGGAGCAGTACTTC,CASRTGDRTGEQYF
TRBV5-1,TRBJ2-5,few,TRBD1,TGCGCCAGCAGCTTGGCGGCCCTTGCGACAGGGCCAGCAGGAGAGACCCAGTACTTC,CASSLAALATGPAGETQYF